This TCR beta chain was captured by sequencing in a study of kidney transplant recipient with SARS-CoV-2 infection (dated by TCRdb to 2020 to 2023). Sequencing relied on an Illumina MiSeq. Profiling of the peripheral T cell repertoire targeted human TCRbeta genes. On the authors' methods: Beta-binomial modelling was used to test for differences in clonotype abundance while accounting for variability over time. Expanded clonotypes were checked against the ImmuneCODE reference database of SARS-CoV-2-associated TCRs and mapped to regions of the viral genome. Additional analyses of the repertoire looked at TRBV gene usage, CDR3 length, CDR3 amino acid overlap between time points, clonotype abundance distributions and Jaccard similarity. TCRdb reprocessing: public reads trimmed at Q25 with fastp, clones called with MiXCR, in-frame beta chains kept. Rows matching on CDR3 protein sequence are summarized as one entry with the most common DNA and genes. TCRdb, not the authors, supplied the V and J calls. The sample table lists some 220,000 distinct CDR3 sequences, less than 35% of them with a count of one. The top ten clonotypes cover more than 6.5% of the sample.

In the germline V gene, CDR1 corresponds to MNHEY and CDR2 to SVGAGI. The CDR3 has 14 amino acids, counting the end cysteine and phenylalanine. Of all the DNA, just the CDR3 is kept, 42 bases in frame from base 1. Note on this clonotype: Its antigen has not been determined. A much larger clonotype is one base distant, so this may be a read error.

The time point label, as the study defines it: pre-pandemic baseline sample and day 111 after first positive SARS-CoV-2 test. This specimen was a blood sample, taken at baseline and on day 111 from a kidney transplant recipient. The chain is encoded by TRBV6-5 joined to TRBJ1-6; TRBD1 is a weak D gene call, 6 bases matching. The sequence came from a male patient aged 25-45 years who had COVID-19 and was a kidney transplant recipient. Some T cells may originate with the graft donor following a transplant. The sequenced DNA is TGTACCAGCAGTCAAGACAGGAGTAGTTCACCCCTCCACTTT. Its protein reads: CTSSQDRSSSPLHF.